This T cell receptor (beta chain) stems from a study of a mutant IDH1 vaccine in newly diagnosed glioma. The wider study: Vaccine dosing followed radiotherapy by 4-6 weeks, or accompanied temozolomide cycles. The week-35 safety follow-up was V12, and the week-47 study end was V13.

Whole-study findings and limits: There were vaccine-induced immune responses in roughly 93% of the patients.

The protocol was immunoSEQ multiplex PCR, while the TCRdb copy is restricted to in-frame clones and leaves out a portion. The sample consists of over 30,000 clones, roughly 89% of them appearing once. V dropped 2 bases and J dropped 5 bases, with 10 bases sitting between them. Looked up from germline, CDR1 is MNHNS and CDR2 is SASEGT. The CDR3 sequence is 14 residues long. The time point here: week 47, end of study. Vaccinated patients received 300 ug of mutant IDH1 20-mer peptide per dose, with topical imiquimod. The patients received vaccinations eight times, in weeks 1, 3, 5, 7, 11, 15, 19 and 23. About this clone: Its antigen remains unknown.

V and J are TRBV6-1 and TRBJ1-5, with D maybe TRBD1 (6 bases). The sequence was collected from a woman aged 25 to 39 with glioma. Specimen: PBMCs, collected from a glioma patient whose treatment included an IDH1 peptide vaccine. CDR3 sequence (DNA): TGTGCCAGCAGTGAACAGGGGATGCATCAGCCCCAGCATTTT. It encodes CASSEQGMHQPQHF.